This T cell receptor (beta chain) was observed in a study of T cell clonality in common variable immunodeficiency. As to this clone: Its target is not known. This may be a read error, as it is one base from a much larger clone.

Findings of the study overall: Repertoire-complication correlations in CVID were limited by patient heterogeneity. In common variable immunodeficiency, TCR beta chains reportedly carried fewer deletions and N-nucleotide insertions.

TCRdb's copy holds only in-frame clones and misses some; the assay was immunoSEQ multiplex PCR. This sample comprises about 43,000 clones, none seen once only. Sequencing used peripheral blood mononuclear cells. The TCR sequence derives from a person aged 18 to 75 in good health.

This CDR3 reads CASSLGGPLVPLFF. The DNA read from the CDR3 is TGTGCCAGCAGCTTAGGGGGCCCATTAGTACCA. The gene calls are TRBV7-9 and TRBJ1-4; TRBD1 might be the D (5 bases). The sequence runs out 3 residues before the end of the CDR3; the remainder is reconstructed from the germline J gene. This CDR3 spans 14 amino acids. The germline V gene has CDR1 SEHNR and CDR2 FQNEAQ (reference sequence).